This is a list of T cell receptor beta chains from one sample in a study of CD8 T cells in Susac syndrome. TCRdb redid the calling of the immunoSEQ multiplex PCR reads with MiXCR, one entry per CDR3 protein. This sample has 130,000 to 150,000 distinct CDR3 sequences, with approximately 94% found just once. The specimen sequenced was CD4+ T cells from PBMCs. These receptors were taken from a human donor in good health. Both conserved end residues are part of each CDR3. A D gene is named only where the DNA matches it firmly. Expanded clones get a size class; other rows say once, few or many, or leave the size out.

v_gene	abundance	j_gene	d_gene	CDR3nt	CDR3aa
TRBV27	few	TRBJ1-1	NA	TGTGCCAGCAGTTCGAGGTGGACTGAAGCTTTCTTT	CASSSRWTEAFF
TRBV23-1	NA	TRBJ2-2	NA	TGCGCCAGCAGTCAACCGGGAGCTGAGAACACCGGGGAGCTGTTTTTT	CASSQPGAENTGELFF
TRBV7-8	NA	TRBJ1-1	NA	TGTGCCAGCAGCTTAGCGGGACTTACGAACACTGAAGCTTTCTTT	CASSLAGLTNTEAFF
TRBV20-1	NA	TRBJ1-2	TRBD1	TGCAGTGCTACTCAGGGGGCTAACTATGGCTACACCTTC	CSATQGANYGYTF
TRBV7-3	NA	TRBJ2-5	TRBD2	TGTGCCAGCAGCTCACTAGCGGGAGGGGAGACCCAGTACTTC	CASSSLAGGETQYF
TRBV28	NA	TRBJ1-1	NA	TGTGCCAGCAGTTTAGGGCAGTATAACACTGAAGCTTTCTTT	CASSLGQYNTEAFF
TRBV12-3/TRBV12-4	NA	TRBJ1-1	NA	TGTGCCAGCAGTCAAGGGGTTGGCGCTGAAGCTTTCTTT	CASSQGVGAEAFF
TRBV5-1	few	TRBJ2-7	TRBD2	TGCGCCAGCAGCCTGACTAGCGCGTACGAGCAGTACTTC	CASSLTSAYEQYF
TRBV7-2	NA	TRBJ1-5	NA	TGTGCCAGCAGCTTAGATCTGGGCAGGGGCAATCAGCCCCAGCATTTT	CASSLDLGRGNQPQHF
TRBV14	NA	TRBJ2-5	NA	TGTGCCAGCAGCCAACGGAGTGGGACCCAGTACTTC	CASSQRSGTQYF
TRBV2	NA	TRBJ1-1	NA	TGTGCCAGCGCCTCGACAGTCAACATCCCTGAAGCTTTCTTT	CASASTVNIPEAFF
TRBV6-6	NA	TRBJ2-6	NA	TGTGCCAGCAGTTACTCGTTGGACTCTGGGGCCAACGTCCTGACTTTC	CASSYSLDSGANVLTF
TRBV5-1	NA	TRBJ2-2	NA	TGCGCCAGCAGCTTGGGGCCAGCCGCAAACACCGGGGAGCTGTTTTTT	CASSLGPAANTGELFF
TRBV7-6	NA	TRBJ2-1	TRBD2	TGTGCCAGCAGCCCTAGTCCTCTCGGGAGGGCGATGTTCAATGAGCAGTTCTTC	CASSPSPLGRAMFNEQFF
TRBV7-9	NA	TRBJ2-5	TRBD2	TGTGCCAGTTCGGAAGGGACTAGCAGCCAAGAGACCCAGTACTTC	CASSEGTSSQETQYF
TRBV2	NA	TRBJ2-2	NA	TGTGCCAGCGCCGCTGATTGGTCCGGGGAGCTGTTTTTT	CASAADWSGELFF
TRBV20-1	NA	TRBJ1-5	TRBD1	TGCAGTGCTAGTTTGCCGGGACAGTACAATCAGCCCCAGCATTTT	CSASLPGQYNQPQHF
TRBV7-2	once	TRBJ2-2	NA	TGTGCCAGCAGCTTAGATACATCGGTAGCCGGGGAGCTGTTTTTT	CASSLDTSVAGELFF
TRBV12-3/TRBV12-4	NA	TRBJ2-3	TRBD2	TGTGCCAGCAGTTCACCCTCGACTAGCGGGGGCACAGATACGCAGTATTTT	CASSSPSTSGGTDTQYF